A single sample gave rise to the 14 T cell receptor beta chains below, sequenced in a study of OX40 agonist ivuxolimab in advanced cancers. Data came from immunoSEQ multiplex PCR; TCRdb stores just in-frame clones and leaves some out. The data show about 100,000 clones, roughly 90% seen once. The input for sequencing was CD4+ or CD8+ T cells sorted from blood, taken in a trial of the OX40 agonist ivuxolimab. These receptors originate from an adult with an advanced solid tumor such as melanoma, head and neck, liver or kidney cancer.

This clone showed up just once. The rearrangement links TRBV5-1 to TRBJ2-7; 11 bases are shared with TRBD1. J lost 11 bases, V lost 0 bases, and 13 bases had no gene match. The CDR3 consists of 16 residues. Germline V gene data show CDR1 as SGHRS and CDR2 as YFSETQ. The CDR3 here is CASSLGIGQGAGNEYF. The CDR3 DNA sequence: TGCGCCAGCAGCTTGGGAATCGGACAGGGGGCAGGTAACGAGTACTTC.

The chain couples TRBV7-8 to TRBJ2-5; D tentatively fits TRBD1 or TRBD2 (7 bases each). The CDR3 consists of 15 residues. Germline lookup yields CDR1 SGHVS and CDR2 FQNEAQ. The germline V and J ends were trimmed by 2 bases and 5 bases, with 15 bases remaining between them. As DNA, the CDR3 is TGTGCCAGCAGCTTATCCTCCAGGGGGGGGGAGACCCAGTACTTC. This codes for CASSLSSRGGETQYF.

The rearrangement joins TRBV7-2 to TRBJ2-5; D remains ambiguous. This CDR3 region has 14 residues. CDR1 is SGHTA and CDR2 is FQGNSA in the germline V gene. Trimming stripped 1 base from V and 9 bases from J, with 15 bases between. The CDR3 is CASSLVSLVEAQYF. The CDR3 DNA follows: TGTGCCAGCAGCTTAGTTAGTCTAGTCGAGGCCCAGTACTTC.

This clone showed up just once. The V and J genes are TRBV29-1 and TRBJ2-7; no clear D. V was pared by 4 bases and J by 9 bases, with 16 bases between. CDR1 SQVTM and CDR2 ANQGSEA come from the germline V gene. This CDR3 is 12 amino acids long. The CDR3 coding sequence is TGCAGCGTTGGTGTCCAGGCGTCGCTGCAGTACTTC. Residues: CSVGVQASLQYF.

This chain connects TRBV5-1 to TRBJ2-1, with 7 bases matching TRBD1. CDR3 length equals 14 residues. Per the germline V gene, CDR1 is SGHRS and CDR2 is YFSETQ. V lost 4 bases and J lost 5; bases outside the gene matches: 6. This CDR3 is CASSLRTGNNEQFF. DNA for the CDR3: TGCGCCAGCAGCCTGCGGACAGGCAACAATGAGCAGTTCTTC.

The chain couples TRBV11-3 to TRBJ2-5, with no clear D. The CDR3 is 13 residues long. Trimming took 5 bases from V and 0 from J, leaving 7 bases between them. The V gene's germline CDR1 is SGHNT and CDR2 YENEEA. The CDR3 nucleotides read TGTGCCAGCAGCCAAGGCAACCAAGAGACCCAGTACTTC. Encoded protein: CASSQGNQETQYF.

The V gene is TRBV6-6, the J gene TRBJ1-1; possibly TRBD1 for D (5 bases). This CDR3 spans 15 amino acids. V lost 5 bases, J lost 4 bases, and 17 bases lay in between. Looked up from germline, CDR1 is MNHNY and CDR2 is SVGAGI (reference sequence). The CDR3 nucleotides read TGTGCCAGCAGTACCCGGTCCGACAGTACCACTGAAGCTTTCTTT. Protein sequence: CASSTRSDSTTEAFF.

The chain recombines TRBV5-1 with TRBJ2-7, with unresolved D. The germline gives CDR1 SGHRS, CDR2 YFSETQ. This CDR3 has 17 residues. The V gene lost 2 bases and the J gene lost 4 bases, with 22 bases spanning the gap. This CDR3 is CASSFSPPTLGAYEQYF. CDR3 coding DNA: TGCGCCAGCAGCTTCTCTCCCCCGACTTTAGGAGCTTACGAGCAGTACTTC.

The chain couples TRBV27 to TRBJ1-5; no clear D gene. V was pared by 0 bases and J by 7 bases, with 10 bases between. The germline gives CDR1 MNHEY, CDR2 SMNVEV (reference sequence). This CDR3 is built from 14 residues. CDR3 sequence (DNA): TGTGCCAGCAGTTTATCGGGGTTTCACCAGCCCCAGCATTTT. Amino acid sequence: CASSLSGFHQPQHF.

The chain has TRBV10-3 and TRBJ2-2; 7 nucleotides match TRBD1. Trimming removed 6 bases from V and 2 bases from J; junction bases left unmatched: 3. Germline CDR1 is ENHRY and CDR2 is SYGVKD. The CDR3 contains 14 residues. The CDR3 reads CAIRGQINTGELFF. The CDR3 coding sequence is TGTGCCATCAGGGGACAGATTAACACCGGGGAGCTGTTTTTT.

The J gene is TRBJ1-1, the V gene TRBV14, with no clear D. Germline V gene lookup returns CDR1 SGHDN and CDR2 FVKESK. The CDR3 has 14 residues. The germline V and J ends were trimmed by 3 bases and 4 bases, with 12 bases remaining between them. The CDR3: CASSQRIQGTEAFF. The CDR3 DNA sequence: TGTGCCAGCAGCCAGAGGATTCAAGGCACTGAAGCTTTCTTT.

This chain links TRBV7-9 with TRBJ2-4; D unclear. The CDR3 runs 15 residues. The germline V and J ends were trimmed by 2 bases and 0 bases, with 8 bases remaining between them. Looked up from germline, CDR1 is SEHNR and CDR2 is FQNEAQ (reference sequence). As DNA, the CDR3 is TGTGCCAGCAGCTTAACTCCTTTAGCCAAAAACATTCAGTACTTC. Protein: CASSLTPLAKNIQYF. The complete variable domain, with remaining parts taken from reference TRBV7-9 and TRBJ2-4, reads DTGVSQNPRHKITKRGQNVTFRCDPISEHNRLYWYRQTLGQGPEFLTYFQNEAQLEKSRLLSDRFSAERPKGSFSTLEIQRTEQGDSAMYLCASSLTPLAKNIQYFGAGTRLSVL.

The V call is TRBV7-8, the J call TRBJ2-7, with TRBD2 as a possible D gene (6 bases). The CDR3 length is 16 residues. Germline V gene lookup returns CDR1 SGHVS and CDR2 FQNEAQ. Trimming took 5 bases from V and 6 from J, leaving 23 bases between them. CDR3 sequence (DNA): TGTGCCAGCAGCGGAGGGCGGGTGGGGCTGGTAGGCGAGCAGTACTTC. Protein sequence: CASSGGRVGLVGEQYF.

The J gene is TRBJ2-3, the V gene TRBV5-1; D is uncertain. Deletions cut 1 base from V and 5 bases from J, with 8 bases between. Germline CDR1 is SGHRS and CDR2 is YFSETQ. CDR3 size: 13 residues. The DNA for the CDR3 is TGCGCCAGCAGCTTGTCACCGGGAGATACGCAGTATTTT. It specifies CASSLSPGDTQYF.